Included here is one T cell receptor (beta chain) sequence, with context. The antigen is not known. A read error is possible here, since a much larger clone lies one base away. CDR1 is SGHVS, CDR2 FNYEAQ, per germline. The CDR3 is made up of 12 amino acids. This entry comes from a study of T cells in Graves' hyperthyroidism and ophthalmopathy. The source material, RNA transcripts, was used to amplify TCR beta CDR3 regions. During a first-round RT-PCR of the TCR CDR3, the HTBI primer set was used. A single record per CDR3 protein comes from TCRdb applying MiXCR to the multiplex PCR reads. The table has about 180,000 distinct CDR3 sequences, 8% to 9.5% seen once; the top ten hold 22%. Overall study findings and caveats: In the blood, most expanded thyroid clonotypes above 0.001 appeared as well.

The sequence came from a woman aged 18-35 years with Graves' hyperthyroidism that later progressed to Graves' ophthalmopathy. Sequenced: blood. The chain recombines TRBV7-6 with TRBJ2-5; D is unresolved. The CDR3 reads CANSHAPETQYF. CDR3 sequence (DNA): TGTGCCAACAGCCATGCCCCGGAGACCCAGTACTTC.